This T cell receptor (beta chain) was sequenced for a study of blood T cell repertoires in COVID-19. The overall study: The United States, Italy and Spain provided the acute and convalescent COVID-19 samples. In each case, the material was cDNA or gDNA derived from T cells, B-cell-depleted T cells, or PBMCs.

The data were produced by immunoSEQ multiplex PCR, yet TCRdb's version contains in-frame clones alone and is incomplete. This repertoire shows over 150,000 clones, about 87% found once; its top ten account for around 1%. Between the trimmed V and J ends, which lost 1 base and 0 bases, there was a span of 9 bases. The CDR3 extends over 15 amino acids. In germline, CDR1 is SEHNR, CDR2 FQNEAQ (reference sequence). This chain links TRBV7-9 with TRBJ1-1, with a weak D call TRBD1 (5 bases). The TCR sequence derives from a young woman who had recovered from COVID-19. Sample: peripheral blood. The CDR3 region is CASSLGSGMNTEAFF. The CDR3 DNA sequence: TGTGCCAGCAGCTTAGGCTCAGGGATGAACACTGAAGCTTTCTTT.